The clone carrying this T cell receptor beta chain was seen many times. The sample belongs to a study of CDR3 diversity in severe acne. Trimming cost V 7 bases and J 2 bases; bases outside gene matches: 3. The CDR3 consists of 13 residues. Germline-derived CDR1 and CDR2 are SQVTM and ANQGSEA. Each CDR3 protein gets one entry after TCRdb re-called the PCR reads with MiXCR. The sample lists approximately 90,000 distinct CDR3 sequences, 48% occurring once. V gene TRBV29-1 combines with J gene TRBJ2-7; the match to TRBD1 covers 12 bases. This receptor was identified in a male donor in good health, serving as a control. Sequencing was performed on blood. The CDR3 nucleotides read TGCAGCGCTGGGACAGGGGGCCCCTACGAGCAGTACTTC. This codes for CSAGTGGPYEQYF.